The sequence of this T cell receptor beta chain was determined in a study of T cells after yellow fever vaccination. In germline, CDR1 is SGHKS, CDR2 YYEKEE (reference sequence). There are 15 residues in the CDR3. V was cut by 1 base and J by 5 bases, with 15 bases left in between. This clonotype was detected a few times. The antigen is undetermined. Whole-study findings and limits: Most primary-vaccination clones recurred post-booster (around 95% CD4, roughly 91% CD8). On re-exposure, the response was weaker but peaked faster, at day 5 versus 15. Overall, a small share of clonotypes was seen in both CD4 and CD8 compartments.

TCRdb re-derived calls from the 5' RACE reads in MiXCR, one entry per CDR3 protein. The table shows some 150,000 distinct CDR3 sequences, with about 11% occurring only once. The clonotype was recovered from a man in his late teens or twenties who received the YFV17D yellow fever vaccine. The chain employs TRBV5-5 and TRBJ2-5; D is undetermined. The material sequenced was CD8+ T cells sorted from PBMCs, taken 15 days after the yellow fever booster vaccination. The CDR3 loop is CASSLIERALETQYF. The CDR3 coding sequence is TGTGCCAGCAGCTTGATAGAAAGGGCTCTTGAGACCCAGTACTTC.